This T cell receptor beta chain was recovered during a study of Graves' ophthalmopathy and Graves' hyperthyroidism. Looking at the study overall: Peripheral blood was obtained at first diagnosis, ahead of any treatment.

This CDR3 spans 12 amino acids. V dropped 4 bases and J dropped 5 bases, with 8 bases sitting between them. Germline values: CDR1 DFQATT, CDR2 SNEGSKA (reference sequence). Comments on this clonotype: Its antigen is currently unknown.

Study outcomes and limitations: Most thyroid clonotypes with frequency above 0.001 were detected in blood too.

The authors amplified TCR beta CDR3 regions from RNA transcripts. Amplification began with first-round RT-PCR using HTBI primers, then second-round multiplex PCR was performed. TCRdb reanalysed the multiplex PCR reads using MiXCR and keeps one entry per CDR3 protein. The sample shows 200,000 to 300,000 distinct CDR3 sequences, around 50% of them seen only once. Presentation of ophthalmopathy in the donors involved moderate-to-severe activity, CAS ≥3, NOSPECS ≥4 and a duration under 3 months. As the starting material, 8 to 10 ml of fresh peripheral blood yielded the PBMCs. This chain uses TRBV20-1 with TRBJ2-2; D is ambiguous. The receptor was isolated from an adult man with Graves' ophthalmopathy. The material sequenced was peripheral blood. For the CDR3, the DNA is TGCAGTGCTAAGTGGGGAACCGGGGAGCTGTTTTTT. Its protein is CSAKWGTGELFF.